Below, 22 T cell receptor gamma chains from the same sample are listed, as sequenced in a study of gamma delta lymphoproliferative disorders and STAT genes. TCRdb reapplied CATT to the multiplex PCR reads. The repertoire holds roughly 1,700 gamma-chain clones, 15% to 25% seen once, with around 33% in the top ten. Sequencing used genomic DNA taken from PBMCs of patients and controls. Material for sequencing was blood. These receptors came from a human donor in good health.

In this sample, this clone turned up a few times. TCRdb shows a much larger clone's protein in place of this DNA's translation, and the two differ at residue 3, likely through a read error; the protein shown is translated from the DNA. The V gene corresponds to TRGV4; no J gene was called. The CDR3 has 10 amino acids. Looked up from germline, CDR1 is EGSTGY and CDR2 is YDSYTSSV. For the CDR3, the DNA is TGTGCCCCCTGGGAGGGGAGGCAACTCTTT. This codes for CAPWEGRQLF.

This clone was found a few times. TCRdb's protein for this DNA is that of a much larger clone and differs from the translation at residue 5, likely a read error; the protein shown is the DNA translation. The CDR3 DNA is TGTGCCACCTGGGGTGTAGGGAGTTATTATAAGAAACTCTTT. This encodes CATWGVGSYYKKLF. The gene calls are TRGV4 and TRGJ1 or TRGJ2. Since TCRdb gives no J gene, matching the DNA to germline was used here to assign it. This CDR3 has 14 amino acids. CDR1 and CDR2 from the germline V gene are EGSTGY and YDSYTSSV. J lost 3 bases, V lost 5 bases, and 10 bases had no gene match.

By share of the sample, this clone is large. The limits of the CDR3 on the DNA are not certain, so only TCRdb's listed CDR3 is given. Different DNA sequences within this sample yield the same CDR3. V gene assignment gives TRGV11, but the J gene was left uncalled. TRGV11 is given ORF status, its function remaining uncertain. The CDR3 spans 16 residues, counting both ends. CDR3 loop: CTTVPAGLVQYYKKLF.

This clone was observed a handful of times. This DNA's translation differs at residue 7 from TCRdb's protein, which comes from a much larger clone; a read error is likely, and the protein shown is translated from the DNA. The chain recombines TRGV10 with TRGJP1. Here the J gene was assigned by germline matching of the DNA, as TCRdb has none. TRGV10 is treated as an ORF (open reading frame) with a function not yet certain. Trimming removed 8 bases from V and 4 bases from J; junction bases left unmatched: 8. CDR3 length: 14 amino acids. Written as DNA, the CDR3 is TGTGCTGCGTGGGAGGATATCACTGGTTGGTTCAAGATATTT. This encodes CAAWEDITGWFKIF.

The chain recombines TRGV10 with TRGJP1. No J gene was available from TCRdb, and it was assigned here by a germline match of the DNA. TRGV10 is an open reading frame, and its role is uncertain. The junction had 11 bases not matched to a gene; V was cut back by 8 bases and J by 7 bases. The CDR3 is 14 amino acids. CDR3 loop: CAAWDKNGGWFKIF. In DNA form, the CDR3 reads TGTGCTGCGTGGGATAAGAACGGTGGTTGGTTCAAGATATTT.

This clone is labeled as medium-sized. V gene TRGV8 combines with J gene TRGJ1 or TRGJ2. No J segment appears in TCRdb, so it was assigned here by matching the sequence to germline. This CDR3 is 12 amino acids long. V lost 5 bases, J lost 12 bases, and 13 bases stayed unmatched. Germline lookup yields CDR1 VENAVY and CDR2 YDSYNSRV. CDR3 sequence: CATWVTLRGKLF. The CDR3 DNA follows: TGTGCCACCTGGGTCACATTACGTGGGAAACTCTTT.

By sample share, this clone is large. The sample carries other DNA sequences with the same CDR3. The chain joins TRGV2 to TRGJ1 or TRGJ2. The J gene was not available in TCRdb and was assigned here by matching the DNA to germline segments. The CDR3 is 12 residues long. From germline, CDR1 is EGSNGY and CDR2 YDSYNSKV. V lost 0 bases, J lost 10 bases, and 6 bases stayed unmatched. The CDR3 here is CATWDGPGKKLF. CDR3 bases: TGTGCCACCTGGGACGGGCCGGGGAAGAAACTCTTT.

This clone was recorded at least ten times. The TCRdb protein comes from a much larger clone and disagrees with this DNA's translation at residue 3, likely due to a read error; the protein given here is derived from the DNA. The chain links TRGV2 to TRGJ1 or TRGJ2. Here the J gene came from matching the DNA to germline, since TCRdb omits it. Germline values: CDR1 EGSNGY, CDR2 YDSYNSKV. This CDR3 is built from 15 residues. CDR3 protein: CAIWDGPQSYYKKLF. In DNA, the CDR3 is TGTGCCATCTGGGACGGGCCCCAGAGTTATTATAAGAAACTCTTT.

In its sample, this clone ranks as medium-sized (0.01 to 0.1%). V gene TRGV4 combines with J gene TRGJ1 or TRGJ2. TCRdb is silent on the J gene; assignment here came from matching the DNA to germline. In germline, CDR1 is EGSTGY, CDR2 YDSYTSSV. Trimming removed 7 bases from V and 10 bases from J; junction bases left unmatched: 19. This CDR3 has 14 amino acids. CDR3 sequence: CATCSLGLGIKKLF. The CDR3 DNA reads TGTGCCACCTGTTCTCTCGGTCTGGGGATAAAGAAACTCTTT.

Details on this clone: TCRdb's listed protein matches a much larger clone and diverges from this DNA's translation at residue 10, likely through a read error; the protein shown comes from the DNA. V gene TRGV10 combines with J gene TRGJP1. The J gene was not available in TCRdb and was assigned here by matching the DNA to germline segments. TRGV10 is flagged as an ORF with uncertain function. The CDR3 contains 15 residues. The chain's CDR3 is CAAWDRRCTDWFKIF. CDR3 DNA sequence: TGTGCTGCGTGGGATCGGCGATGCACTGATTGGTTCAAGATATTT.

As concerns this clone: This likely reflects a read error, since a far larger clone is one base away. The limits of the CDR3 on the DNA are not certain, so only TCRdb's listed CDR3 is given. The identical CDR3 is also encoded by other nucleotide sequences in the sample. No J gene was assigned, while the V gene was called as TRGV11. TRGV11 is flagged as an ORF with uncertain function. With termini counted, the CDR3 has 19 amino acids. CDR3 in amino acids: CTTVPAGFRVHTTGWFKIF.

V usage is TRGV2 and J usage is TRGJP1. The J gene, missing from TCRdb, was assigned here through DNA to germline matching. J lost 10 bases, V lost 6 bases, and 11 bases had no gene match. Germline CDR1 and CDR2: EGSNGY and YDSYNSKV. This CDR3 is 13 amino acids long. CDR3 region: CATWTGRLWFKIF. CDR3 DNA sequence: TGTGCCACCTGGACGGGCCGTCTTTGGTTCAAGATATTT.

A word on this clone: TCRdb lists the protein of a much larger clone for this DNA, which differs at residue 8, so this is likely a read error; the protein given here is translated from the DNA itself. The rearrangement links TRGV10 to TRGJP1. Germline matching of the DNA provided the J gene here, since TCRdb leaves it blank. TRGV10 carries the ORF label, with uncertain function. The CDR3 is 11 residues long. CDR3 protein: CAAKDGWIKIF. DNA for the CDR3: TGTGCTGCGAAGGATGGTTGGATCAAGATATTT.

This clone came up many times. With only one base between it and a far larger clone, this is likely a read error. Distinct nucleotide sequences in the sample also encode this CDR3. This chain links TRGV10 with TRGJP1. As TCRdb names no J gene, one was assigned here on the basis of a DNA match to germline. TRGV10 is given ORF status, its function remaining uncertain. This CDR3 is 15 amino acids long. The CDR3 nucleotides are TGTGCTGCGTGGGATCGGCGATGCACTGGCTGGTTCAAGATATTT. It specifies CAAWDRRCTGWFKIF.

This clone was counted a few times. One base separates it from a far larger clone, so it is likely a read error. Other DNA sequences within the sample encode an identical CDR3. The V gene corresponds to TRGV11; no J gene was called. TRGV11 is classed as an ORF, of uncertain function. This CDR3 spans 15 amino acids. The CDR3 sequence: CACWIRHEVDYKKLF. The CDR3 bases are TGTGCCTGCTGGATTAGGCACGAGGTCGATTATAAGAAACTCTTC.

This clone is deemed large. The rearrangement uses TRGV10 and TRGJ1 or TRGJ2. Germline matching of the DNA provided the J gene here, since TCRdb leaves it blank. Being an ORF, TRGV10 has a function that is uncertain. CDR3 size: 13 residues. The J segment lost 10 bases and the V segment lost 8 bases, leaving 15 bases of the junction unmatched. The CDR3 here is CAAWDYICLKKLF. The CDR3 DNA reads TGTGCTGCGTGGGATTATATATGCCTCAAGAAACTCTTT.

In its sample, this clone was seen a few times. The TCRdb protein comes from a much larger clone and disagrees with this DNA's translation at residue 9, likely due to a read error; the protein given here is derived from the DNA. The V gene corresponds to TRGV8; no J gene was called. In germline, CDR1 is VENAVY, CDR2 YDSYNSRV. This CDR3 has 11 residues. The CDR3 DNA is TGTGCCACCTGGGATACGGATAAGAGACTCTTT. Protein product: CATWDTDKRLF.

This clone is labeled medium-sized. The DNA of the CDR3 is TGTGCCACCTGGGACAGGCACCATTATTATAAGAAACTCTTT. Amino acids: CATWDRHHYYKKLF. This chain links TRGV5 with TRGJ1 or TRGJ2. TCRdb is silent on the J gene; assignment here came from matching the DNA to germline. This CDR3 has 14 residues. Trimming took 0 bases from V and 2 from J; bases not matched to a gene: 4. Germline V lookup: CDR1 VINAFY, CDR2 YDVSNSKD.

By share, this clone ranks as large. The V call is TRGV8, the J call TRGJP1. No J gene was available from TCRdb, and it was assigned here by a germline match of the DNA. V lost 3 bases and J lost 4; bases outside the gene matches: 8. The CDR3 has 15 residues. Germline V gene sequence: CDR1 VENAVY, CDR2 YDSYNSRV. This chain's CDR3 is CATWDQVGTGWFKIF. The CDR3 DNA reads TGTGCCACCTGGGATCAGGTCGGCACTGGTTGGTTCAAGATATTT.

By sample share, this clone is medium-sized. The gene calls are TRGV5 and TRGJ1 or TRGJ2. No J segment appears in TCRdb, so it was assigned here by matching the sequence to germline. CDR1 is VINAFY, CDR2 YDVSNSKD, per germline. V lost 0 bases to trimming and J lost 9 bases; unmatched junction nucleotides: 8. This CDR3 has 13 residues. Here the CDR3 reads CATWDRQGRKKLF. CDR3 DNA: TGTGCCACCTGGGACAGGCAAGGGCGTAAGAAACTCTTT.

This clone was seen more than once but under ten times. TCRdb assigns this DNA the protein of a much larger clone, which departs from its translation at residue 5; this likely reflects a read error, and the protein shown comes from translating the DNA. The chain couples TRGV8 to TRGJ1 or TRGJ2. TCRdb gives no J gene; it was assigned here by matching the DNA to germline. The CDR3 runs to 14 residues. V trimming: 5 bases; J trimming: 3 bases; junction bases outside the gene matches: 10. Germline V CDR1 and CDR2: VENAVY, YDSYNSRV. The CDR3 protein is CATWGSGGYYKKLF. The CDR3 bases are TGTGCCACCTGGGGTAGCGGGGGTTATTATAAGAAACTCTTT.

The CDR3 DNA reads as TGTGCTGCGTGGGGGGGGTTAAATTATTATAAGAAACTCTTT. It yields the protein CAAWGGLNYYKKLF. The chain links TRGV10 to TRGJ1 or TRGJ2. As TCRdb names no J gene, one was assigned here on the basis of a DNA match to germline. TRGV10 is an ORF for which the function is uncertain. This CDR3 has 14 amino acids. The V gene end was trimmed by 8 bases and the J gene end by 1 base; junction bases not matched to a gene: 9.